This T cell receptor (beta chain) was sequenced for a study of cytomegalovirus exposure and HLA in healthy donors. From germline, CDR1 is SGHVS and CDR2 FQNEAQ. Germline trimming cut 3 bases from V and 1 base from J; bases unmatched to any gene: 1. The CDR3 runs 14 residues. Use of 60 Vbeta and 13 Jbeta primers characterized the PCR. The data were produced by immunoSEQ multiplex PCR, yet TCRdb's version contains in-frame clones alone and is incomplete. The table lists 75,000 to 95,000 clones, nearly 80% of them singletons, with under 5.5% in the top ten. This sequence originates from a woman between 40 and 50 years old in good health and CMV-seropositive. The sequenced sample was PBMCs. V gene TRBV7-8 combines with J gene TRBJ2-7; TRBD1 matches at 9 bases. The CDR3 is CASSFGQGSYEQYF. DNA for the CDR3: TGTGCCAGCAGCTTCGGACAGGGGTCCTACGAGCAGTACTTC. The whole variable domain, remainder taken from reference TRBV7-8 and TRBJ2-7, is GAGVSQSPRYKVAKRGQDVALRCDPISGHVSLFWYQQALGQGPEFLTYFQNEAQLDKSGLPSDRFFAERPEGSVSTLKIQRTQQEDSAVYLCASSFGQGSYEQYFGPGTRLTVT.